This T cell receptor beta chain derives from a study of cytomegalovirus exposure and HLA in healthy donors. V was trimmed by 0 bases and J by 1 base, leaving 7 bases between them. Germline CDR1 is SGDLS and CDR2 is YYNGEE. The CDR3 consists of 14 residues. With 60 Vbeta and 13 Jbeta primers, the PCR was carried out. Profiling relied on immunoSEQ multiplex PCR, and the TCRdb table lists in-frame clones only, not all of them. The sample includes about 230,000 clones, approximately 82% of them seen just once. The sequencing input was PBMCs. The chain links TRBV9 to TRBJ1-1; D possibly corresponds to TRBD1 (6 bases). This clonotype was sampled from a woman aged 40 to 50 in good health and CMV-seronegative. Written as DNA, the CDR3 is TGTGCCAGCAGCGTAGGGACAGAGAACACTGAAGCTTTCTTT. It specifies CASSVGTENTEAFF.